This entry features one T cell receptor beta chain sequence. Sequencing was performed with immunoSEQ multiplex PCR; in TCRdb, only in-frame clones are kept and a portion is missing. Among 50,000 or so clones listed, more than 85% were seen once. The sample comes from a study of T cell changes during pregnancy in multiple sclerosis. Germline V lookup: CDR1 SGHRS, CDR2 YFSETQ. Trimming left V 5 bases short and J 7 bases short, with 15 bases between. This CDR3 comprises 13 residues. The chain uses TRBV5-1 and TRBJ1-1; D is perhaps TRBD1 (6 bases). This specimen consisted of peripheral blood, obtained after pregnancy. The TCR was taken from a female donor in good health, enrolled as a control in a pregnancy study. The DNA of the CDR3 is TGCGCCAGCAGTGCGGACAGCCTGGGTGAAGCTTTCTTT. Its protein product is CASSADSLGEAFF.